The 18 T cell receptor beta chains below were found in one sample sequenced in a study of Graves' ophthalmopathy and Graves' hyperthyroidism. Amplification of TCR beta CDR3 regions used RNA transcripts. Scientists carried out first-round RT-PCR using HTBI primers and then a second-round multiplex PCR. TCRdb re-called the multiplex PCR reads through MiXCR, storing one row per CDR3 protein. In the table there are around 660,000 distinct CDR3 sequences, over 40% of which are singletons. The sample consisted of peripheral blood. The receptors here all came from an adult man with Graves' ophthalmopathy.

This chain links TRBV9 with TRBJ1-4, with D unresolved. This CDR3 has 13 amino acids. Germline assignment: CDR1 SGDLS and CDR2 YYNGEE. The V end lost 0 bases, the J end lost 8 bases, and 8 bases lay between the germline ends. Here the CDR3 reads CASSVASGEKLFF. CDR3 sequence (DNA): TGTGCCAGCAGCGTAGCTAGCGGGGAAAAACTGTTTTTT.

This clonotype was detected many times. The chain is built from TRBV19 and TRBJ2-5; a weak D match, TRBD2 (5 bases). V was cut by 4 bases and J by 6 bases, with 15 bases left in between. Germline values: CDR1 LNHDA, CDR2 SQIVND (reference sequence). This CDR3 is 14 amino acids long. The CDR3 loop is CASSKIRAAQTQYF. The CDR3 DNA is TGTGCCAGTAGTAAGATCCGAGCGGCTCAGACCCAGTACTTC.

This clonotype occurred many times. The CDR3 DNA follows: TGCAGCGTTACCATAGGTAGCACCGGGGAGCTGTTTTTT. This translates into CSVTIGSTGELFF. The chain recombines TRBV29-1 with TRBJ2-2; no reliable D call. The V end was cut by 5 bases, the J end by 4 bases, with 11 bases between. This CDR3 comprises 13 residues. Germline CDR1 and CDR2: SQVTM and ANQGSEA.

The V gene is TRBV9, the J gene TRBJ2-2, with 9 positions matching TRBD2. Trimming at V came to 4 bases and at J to 2 bases, leaving 9 bases not matched to a gene. The CDR3 is 17 residues long. Germline V gene sequence: CDR1 SGDLS, CDR2 YYNGEE. The CDR3 sequence is CASSPHSSGVNTGELFF. DNA of the CDR3: TGTGCCAGCAGCCCCCATTCTAGCGGGGTAAACACCGGGGAGCTGTTTTTT.

The chain carries TRBV14 and TRBJ2-2; D ambiguous. V lost 1 base and J 0 bases, leaving 6 bases between the germline ends. The germline CDR1 and CDR2 sequences are SGHDN and FVKESK. This CDR3 is 15 amino acids long. CDR3 DNA sequence: TGTGCCAGCAGCCAAGTCGGACCGAACACCGGGGAGCTGTTTTTT. Translation gives CASSQVGPNTGELFF. Based on the CDR3 plus reference TRBV14 and TRBJ2-2, the full variable domain is EAGVTQFPSHSVIEKGQTVTLRCDPISGHDNLYWYRRVMGKEIKFLLHFVKESKQDESGMPNNRFLAERTGGTYSTLKVQPAELEDSGVYFCASSQVGPNTGELFFGEGSRLTVL.

V and J are TRBV7-7 and TRBJ2-3; possibly TRBD1 or TRBD2 for D (5 bases each). Germline V gene data show CDR1 as SSHAT and CDR2 as FNYEAQ (reference sequence). Trimming shortened V by 5 bases and J by 0 bases, and 18 bases separated the two germline ends. The CDR3 spans 17 residues. The CDR3 is CASSTRLGPSSTDTQYF. CDR3 bases: TGTGCCAGCAGCACAAGGTTGGGACCGAGTAGCACAGATACGCAGTATTTT.

Concerning this clonotype: Just one base apart from a much larger clone, this may be a read error. V and J are TRBV24-1 and TRBJ1-2; unclear D gene. Germline V gives CDR1 KGHDR, CDR2 SFDVKD. CDR3 length: 14 amino acids. The CDR3 nucleotides read TGTGCCACCAATGATTTTCCAGATAACTATGGCTACACCTTC. Translating gives CATNDFPDNYGYTF.

This clonotype was seen only once. J is TRBJ1-6 and V is TRBV7-2; TRBD1 might be the D (5 bases). Trimming shortened V by 2 bases and J by 11 bases, and 7 bases separated the two germline ends. CDR1 SGHTA and CDR2 FQGNSA come from the germline V gene. The CDR3 extends over 12 amino acids. CDR3 nucleotide sequence: TGTGCCAGCAGCTTATTAGGGGCACCCCTCCACTTT. Protein sequence: CASSLLGAPLHF.

With regard to this clonotype: At one end, the junction sequence differs from germline, possibly due to a read error. The V and J genes are TRBV7-3 and TRBJ2-2; D unclear. CDR3 size: 14 residues. Germline lookup yields CDR1 SGHTA and CDR2 FQGTGA. The CDR3 nucleotides read TGTGCCTGCAGAAAGGACCGCGGCACCGGGGAGCTGTTTTTT. Protein product: CACRKDRGTGELFF.

The V call is TRBV4-1, the J call TRBJ1-1; weak D call: TRBD1 (5 bases). Germline CDR1 is MGHRA and CDR2 is YSYEKL. The CDR3 is 12 amino acids. Trimming removed 5 bases from V and 10 bases from J, with 14 bases in between. The CDR3 DNA sequence: TGCGCCAGCAGCACAGCGCGGGGGGGAGCTTTCTTT. Amino acid sequence: CASSTARGGAFF.

The table lists this clonotype with a few counts. The rearrangement uses TRBV4-2 and TRBJ2-7; 8 nucleotides match TRBD1. The V gene end was trimmed by 1 base and the J gene end by 4 bases; junction bases not matched to a gene: 9. CDR1 is LGHNA and CDR2 is YNFKEQ in the germline V gene. The CDR3 is made up of 16 amino acids. The CDR3 loop is CASSQADRTGLYEQYF. The CDR3 DNA sequence: TGTGCCAGCAGCCAAGCAGATCGGACAGGGCTTTACGAGCAGTACTTC.

This clonotype was counted between two and nine times. This CDR3 reads CASSLKAFETEAFF. The DNA of the CDR3 is TGTGCCAGCAGCCTCAAAGCCTTTGAGACTGAAGCTTTCTTT. The chain recombines TRBV16 with TRBJ1-1; D is undetermined. V lost 4 bases to trimming and J lost 5 bases, with 14 bases between them. The CDR3 has 14 residues. Germline loops: CDR1 KGHSY, CDR2 FQNENV.

The V call is TRBV7-2, the J call TRBJ2-6, with TRBD1 matching 8 bases. Germline-derived CDR1 and CDR2 are SGHTA and FQGNSA. This CDR3 comprises 17 residues. J gave up 2 bases and V 7 bases, and 10 bases lay outside the gene matches. As DNA, the CDR3 is TGTGCCAGCACGATGGAGCAGGGGGCAACTGGGGCCAACGTCCTGACTTTC. It codes for CASTMEQGATGANVLTF.

As regards this clonotype: Relative to the germline gene, one junction end is altered; a read error may explain this. This chain links TRBV11-2 with TRBJ1-5; D is ambiguous. CDR1 is SGHAT and CDR2 is FQNNGV in the germline V gene. The CDR3 is 12 amino acids. CDR3 region: CAISTRFQPQHF. In DNA form, the CDR3 reads TGTGCCATCAGCACAAGATTTCAGCCCCAGCATTTT.

The chain couples TRBV25-1 to TRBJ1-5, with D uncertain. Germline assignment: CDR1 MGHDK and CDR2 SYGVNS. This CDR3 has 12 amino acids. CDR3 sequence: CASQVGNQPQHF. The CDR3 bases are TGTGCTAGTCAGGTTGGCAATCAGCCCCAGCATTTT.

This clonotype was detected only a few times. The chain uses TRBV30 and TRBJ1-5; unclear D gene. The CDR3 is 13 residues long. The V gene lost 0 bases and the J gene lost 6 bases, with 9 bases spanning the gap. Germline CDR1 is GTSNPN and CDR2 is SVGIG (reference sequence). The CDR3 sequence: CAWSVGGSQPQHF. In DNA, the CDR3 is TGTGCCTGGAGTGTAGGTGGGAGTCAGCCCCAGCATTTT.

This clonotype has a single count. V is TRBV19 and J is TRBJ1-1; unclear D gene. Germline CDR1 reads LNHDA; CDR2 reads SQIVND (reference sequence). Trimming took 11 bases from V and 2 from J, leaving 15 bases between them. The CDR3 extends over 13 amino acids. This CDR3 reads CAWSQAVNTEAFF. The CDR3 DNA reads as TGTGCCTGGAGTCAAGCGGTTAACACTGAAGCTTTCTTT.

As regards this clonotype: The junction differs from germline at one of its ends, possibly a read error. The gene calls are TRBV10-3 and TRBJ2-3; D unresolved. This CDR3 is built from 13 residues. From germline, CDR1 is ENHRY and CDR2 SYGVKD. CDR3 nucleotide sequence: TGTACCATCAGTGAGGATAGCACAGATACGCAGTATTTT. Translating gives CTISEDSTDTQYF.